These 7 T cell receptor beta chains came from one sample sequenced in a study of shared clonotypes between healthy human individuals. The repertoire was sequenced with immunoSEQ multiplex PCR; TCRdb's copy has only in-frame clones and lacks some. Among hundreds of thousands of clones listed, approximately 80% were seen once. The sample was PBMCs. Receptor source: a woman in her 40s in good health. Some clones in this sample may be carry-over from other donors' samples.

The chain is built from TRBV7-9 and TRBJ2-7; D tentatively fits TRBD1 or TRBD2 (6 bases each). The V end was cut by 5 bases, the J end by 2 bases, with 10 bases between. This CDR3 has 13 amino acids. Germline loops: CDR1 SEHNR, CDR2 FQNEAQ (reference sequence). The CDR3 nucleotides are TGTGCCAGCAGCCGGGGGCCAACCTACGAGCAGTACTTC. It is translated as CASSRGPTYEQYF.

V gene TRBV6-1 combines with J gene TRBJ1-5; a possible D gene is TRBD1 (5 bases). This CDR3 region has 15 residues. Trimming removed 6 bases at V and 6 bases at J, with 18 bases between. The V gene's germline CDR1 is MNHNS and CDR2 SASEGT. CDR3 sequence reads: CASSPVVGAGQPQHF. The CDR3 DNA reads as TGTGCCAGCAGCCCCGTTGTTGGGGCTGGTCAGCCCCAGCATTTT.

The V call is TRBV18, the J call TRBJ2-2, with 7 bases matching TRBD1. Germline V gives CDR1 KGHSH, CDR2 LQKENI. This CDR3 spans 15 amino acids. The junction had 4 bases not matched to a gene; V was cut back by 6 bases and J by 0 bases. The CDR3 DNA follows: TGTGCCAGCTCCAGGGACAGATCGAACACCGGGGAGCTGTTTTTT. Residues: CASSRDRSNTGELFF.

The rearrangement uses TRBV7-3 and TRBJ2-5; no reliable D call. Trimming removed 8 bases from V and 2 bases from J, with 15 bases in between. The germline gives CDR1 SGHTA, CDR2 FQGTGA. CDR3 size: 14 residues. The CDR3 reads CASPDLNPQETQYF. Written as DNA, the CDR3 is TGTGCCAGCCCCGACCTGAATCCTCAAGAGACCCAGTACTTC.

In its sample, this clone was seen once. The rearrangement joins TRBV27 to TRBJ2-7, with 8 bases lining up with TRBD2. The CDR3 extends over 16 amino acids. The V gene end was trimmed by 3 bases and the J gene end by 2 bases; junction bases not matched to a gene: 9. The germline V gene encodes CDR1 MNHEY and CDR2 SMNVEV (reference sequence). CDR3 sequence reads: CASSFRRAGAAYEQYF. In DNA, the CDR3 is TGTGCCAGCAGTTTTAGAAGAGCGGGAGCGGCCTACGAGCAGTACTTC.

CDR3: CASSLRPLAEPYNEQFF. CDR3 DNA sequence: TGTGCCAGCAGTTTAAGGCCCCTAGCAGAGCCTTACAATGAGCAGTTCTTC. J is TRBJ2-1 and V is TRBV27, with a possible D match to TRBD2 (5 bases). Trimming took off 2 bases at V and 4 bases at J, with 18 bases between the two ends. The CDR3 covers 17 residues. Looked up from germline, CDR1 is MNHEY and CDR2 is SMNVEV (reference sequence).

This chain connects TRBV11-2 to TRBJ2-7; 7 bases are shared with TRBD1. The V gene end was trimmed by 5 bases and the J gene end by 1 base; junction bases not matched to a gene: 5. There are 14 residues in the CDR3. Germline CDR1 SGHAT, CDR2 FQNNGV. The CDR3 loop reads CASSPGQTSYEQYF. DNA for the CDR3: TGTGCCAGCAGCCCGGGACAGACTTCCTACGAGCAGTACTTC.